The sequence of this TCR beta chain was determined in a study of cytomegalovirus exposure and HLA in healthy donors (dated by TCRdb to about 2017). In terms of the full investigation: According to an earlier analysis of 587 of the donors, 150 million to 200 million T cells yielded roughly 110 million unique TCR beta sequences and approximately 300 Gb of sequence data. On average, roughly 250,000 unique TCR beta nucleotide sequences were sequenced per donor among more than 350 genotyped donors of the cohort, with around 19% of those sequences being non-productive. The study combined high-throughput TCR immunosequencing, statistical association of individual TCRs with disease status, and machine learning to predict cytomegalovirus infection status. Roughly 300 gigabases of sequencing data and 70 million to 100 million unique TCR sequences made up an early release that covered several hundred HLA-typed donors. Both class I and class II loci were covered by HLA typing, at four-digit resolution. Of the roughly 410 genotyped donors, 81% were placed in the genetic ancestry cluster associated with self-reported Caucasian donors. Every repertoire in the discovery cohort had been generated on one and the same sequencing platform. Rather than using new phenotypic data, the later analysis identified candidate immune exposures from TCR beta sequences and from how often those sequences occurred across donors. A separate validation cohort of approximately 120 different subjects was used in addition to the 666-subject first cohort. The study was designed to test whether signatures of past pathogen exposure could be identified by cataloging public T cell receptors. Several DR-DQ haplotypes were treated as single units for association and clustering because of strong linkage in the cohort. In a later analysis, previously published TCR beta repertoires from hundreds of donors were re-analyzed and high-resolution HLA genotyping was added so that TCR occurrence patterns could be studied. Typing coverage differed by locus: A, B, C, DRB1 and DQB1 were typed in roughly 620-630 donors, DQA1 in about 510, DPA1 in some 570, and DPB1 in 400 to 480. Donor age, sex, ethnicity and CMV serostatus were collected together with the repertoire data. The T cell repertoires of around 730 subjects were profiled by immunosequencing and related to cytomegalovirus serostatus. In a later genetic analysis, genome-wide SNP genotypes for about 55% of the roughly 700 donors were used, and that subset was treated as a discovery cohort. In an earlier analysis of roughly 540 of the donors, high-throughput TCR beta sequencing was used to judge whether each TCR beta V gene segment behaved as functional or pseudogenic.

Libraries were constructed by the immunoSEQ multiplex PCR assay. For the multiplex PCR, a mixture combining 60 forward primers for TCR Vbeta segments and 13 reverse primers for TCR Jbeta segments was used. A multiplex PCR assay on genomic DNA amplified the CDR3 region of rearranged TCR beta genes. On the Illumina HiSeq System, the amplified TCR beta libraries were sequenced as 87-base-pair reads. In the source study's methods: Across the 500 to 750 repertoires, a later analysis counted approximately 75 million unique TCR beta chains, 9 million to 14 million of which were shared by at least two donors. Raw reads were error-corrected and collapsed into unique sequences with a nearest-neighbor algorithm that merged closely related sequences to remove PCR and sequencing errors. To assign V, D and J gene segments, CDR3 sequences were aligned to IMGT reference sequences. For a sequence to be retained, at least a six-nucleotide match to both a V gene segment and a J gene segment was required. A rearrangement was called productive if the CDR3 had no stop codons and remained in frame with V and J, and every other rearrangement was called non-productive. Following IMGT convention, CDR3 was defined as the stretch from the second conserved V-encoded cysteine up to the conserved J-encoded phenylalanine. In an earlier analysis of more than 550 of the donors, sequences lacking an unambiguous match to a single V gene segment were excluded. In an earlier analysis of approximately 550 of the donors, V segments were called functional above 56.7% productive rearrangements and were called segregating when the between-donor standard deviation exceeded 5%. To diagnose cytomegalovirus status from the catalog of TCR beta chain sequences, a statistical classification framework was built. V and J gene assignment, in a later analysis, came from comparing TCR nucleotide sequences with IMGT/GENE-DB human TR gene sequences. A later analysis assigned CDR3 sequences and most-parsimonious VDJ recombination scenarios with the TCRdist pipeline. A later analysis defined each TCR beta chain by its CDR3 amino acid sequence plus V-gene family, and excluded reads lacking a unique V-gene family. To address suspected cross-contamination and a sequencing artifact, a later analysis removed around 590 highly shared, low-generation-probability nucleotide sequences. In a later analysis, a clonal expansion index for each public chain was calculated from normalized within-repertoire ranks of inferred template counts. In a later analysis, generation probabilities were computed using a VDJ recombination model fitted to out-of-frame rearrangements, and the results were checked against IGoR. Hypergeometric tests were used in a later analysis to score TCR-TCR, TCR-HLA and TCR-CMV co-occurrence, with a repertoire-size bias correction applied to the TCR pairs. In a later analysis, false discovery rates were estimated by permuting HLA or CMV assignments 20 times. A later analysis grouped co-occurring TCRs with DBSCAN, adding TCRdist sequence similarity when clustering within HLA-allele-positive subsets. Co-occurrence clustering excluded repertoires with fewer than 30,000 or more than 120,000 public chains, plus five with anomalous nucleotide sharing. Imported from immuneACCESS, the table was reduced by TCRdb to in-frame sequences with V and J called. These copies leave out some clones; in studies compared against another copy, an unresolved V gene accounts for under half, and the cause of the remainder is not known. That table supplies the V and J calls and clone size; D and trimming were determined from the DNA. The sample has 220,000 or so clones on record, 65% to 75% of them singletons. The ten largest clonotypes hold 1.8% of the sample.

Broad study findings and their caveats: In vitro tests confirmed that three of the cytomegalovirus-associated TCR beta chains recognize cytomegalovirus antigens. A cluster of highly shared sequence variants was judged likely to represent a technical artifact of the sequencing pipeline. Linkage disequilibrium might explain the correlated functional status among segregating V segments, but an unknown experimental factor could not be excluded. In a later analysis, HLA-associated TCR beta chains were found to be more clonally expanded and to have lower generation probabilities than equally common non-associated chains. According to a later genetic analysis, donors in an Asian-associated ancestry cluster had fewer N-insertions in productive TCRs than the roughly 700-donor mean. In a later analysis, the rate of TCR association differed among HLA loci, with DRB1 alleles having the most associated TCRs and HLA-C alleles having the fewest. The study listed 164 TCR beta chains as associated with cytomegalovirus. Some IMGT-functional V segments, including TRBV6-2 and TRBV6-3, could not be distinguished by the 87-base-pair reads and were therefore excluded. According to a later analysis, most CMV-associated TCR beta chains appeared to be HLA-restricted, and the HLA associations seemed to be driven largely by CMV exposure. Because counts were too low, 15 to 20 rarely observed V segments, including chromosome 9 orphons, were excluded from the earlier analysis of 587 of the donors. Broadly in line with IMGT annotations, most TCR beta V segments showed up in productive rearrangements about 87% or about 30% of the time in an earlier analysis of several hundred of the donors. When HLA alleles, especially DR and DQ, strongly co-occurred, TCR associations were difficult to assign to individual alleles. The authors suggested that the approach could potentially be extended to other disease states and immunological phenotypes. According to a later analysis, parvovirus B19, influenza, CMV and Epstein-Barr virus appeared linked to several top co-occurrence clusters. An association between a missense DCLRE1C variant and V-gene and J-gene trimming of TCR beta chains was found in a later genetic analysis and replicated in an independent cohort. A further reported finding was that TCR beta sequences accurately predicted the HLA-A and HLA-B alleles for most subjects in the first cohort. Presence/absence analyses assumed roughly uniform sequencing depth across donors, an assumption that may not hold. Most TCR sequences were observed very rarely across donors, whereas some public TCRs were present in many individuals. Because HLA typing was missing for some donors at each locus, association tests included only the typed subset. The only immune exposure information available for the cohort was CMV serostatus. Specific HLA alleles were associated with 15,000 to 20,000 TCR beta sequences at a false discovery rate of 0.05 in a later analysis. Cytomegalovirus status was reported to be diagnosed by the classifier with high specificity and sensitivity in both the original and validation cohorts. This cohort had only TCR beta chains sequenced, and the lack of alpha or paired-chain data limited which features could be detected.

The CDR3 starts with the cysteine, ends with the phenylalanine, and has 15 residues. The DNA shown is the 45-base CDR3, in frame from base 1. Clipping removes 5 bases from V and 3 bases from J, with 4 as the unmatched junction base count. Taken from the germline V gene (reference sequence), the CDR1 and CDR2 loops are MNHEY and SMNVEV. Concerning this clone itself: Its antigen remains unidentified. Qualities for individual bases were not recorded, and no much larger clone is one base off.

The cohort was made up of 500 to 800 healthy bone marrow donors. All cohort members were sampled while nominally healthy, although unrecorded immune exposures were likely present. The donor was CMV seronegative and was included in the group of a few hundred seronegative cohort members. A peripheral blood sample was provided by each donor, and peripheral blood mononuclear cells were used for TCR beta sequencing. The Qiagen DNeasy Blood Extraction Kit was used to extract genomic DNA from the blood cell samples. The chain is encoded by TRBV27 joined to TRBJ2-1; TRBD2 aligns with 10 central bases. Material for sequencing was PBMCs. The TCR originated in a woman in her twenties or thirties in good health and CMV-seronegative. In nucleotide form, the sequence is TGTGCCAGCAGTGTTAGCGGGGGGCACTACAATGAGCAGTTCTTC. Translated, this is CASSVSGGHYNEQFF.